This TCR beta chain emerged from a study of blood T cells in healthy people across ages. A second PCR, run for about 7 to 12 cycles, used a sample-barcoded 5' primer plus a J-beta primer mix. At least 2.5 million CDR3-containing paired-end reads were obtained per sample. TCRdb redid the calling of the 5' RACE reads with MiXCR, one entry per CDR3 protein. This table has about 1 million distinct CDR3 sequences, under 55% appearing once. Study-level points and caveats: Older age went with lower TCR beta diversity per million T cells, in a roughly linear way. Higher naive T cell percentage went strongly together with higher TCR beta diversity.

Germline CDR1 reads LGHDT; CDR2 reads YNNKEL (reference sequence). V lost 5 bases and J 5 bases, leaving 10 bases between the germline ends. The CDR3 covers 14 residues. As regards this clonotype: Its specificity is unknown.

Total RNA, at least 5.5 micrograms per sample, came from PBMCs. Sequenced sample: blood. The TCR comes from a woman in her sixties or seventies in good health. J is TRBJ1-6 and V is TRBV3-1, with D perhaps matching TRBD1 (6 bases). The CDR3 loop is CASSYRTDNSPLHF. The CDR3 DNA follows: TGTGCCAGCAGCTACCGGACAGATAATTCACCCCTCCACTTT.